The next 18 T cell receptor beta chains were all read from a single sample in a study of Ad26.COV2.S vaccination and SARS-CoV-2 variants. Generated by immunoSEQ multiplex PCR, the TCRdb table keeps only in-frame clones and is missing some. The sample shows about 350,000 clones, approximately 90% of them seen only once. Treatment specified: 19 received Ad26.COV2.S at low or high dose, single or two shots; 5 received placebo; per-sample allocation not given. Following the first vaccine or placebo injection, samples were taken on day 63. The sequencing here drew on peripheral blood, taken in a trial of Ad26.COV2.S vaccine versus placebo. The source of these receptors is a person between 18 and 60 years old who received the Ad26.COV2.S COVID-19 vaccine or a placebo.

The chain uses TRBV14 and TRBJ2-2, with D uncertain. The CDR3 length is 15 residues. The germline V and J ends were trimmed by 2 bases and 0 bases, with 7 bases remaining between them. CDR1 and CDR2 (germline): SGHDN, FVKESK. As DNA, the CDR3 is TGTGCCAGCAGCCAAAACTACGCGAACACCGGGGAGCTGTTTTTT. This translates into CASSQNYANTGELFF.

CDR3 nucleotide sequence: TGTGCCAGCAGCTTCGGGGGAAGCACAGATACGCAGTATTTT. Residues: CASSFGGSTDTQYF. V usage is TRBV7-9 and J usage is TRBJ2-3; D perhaps matches TRBD2 (6 bases). The CDR3 has 14 amino acids. The ends were cut back, 3 bases at V and 0 bases at J, with 7 bases in the middle. CDR1 and CDR2 from the germline V gene are SEHNR and FQNEAQ (reference sequence).

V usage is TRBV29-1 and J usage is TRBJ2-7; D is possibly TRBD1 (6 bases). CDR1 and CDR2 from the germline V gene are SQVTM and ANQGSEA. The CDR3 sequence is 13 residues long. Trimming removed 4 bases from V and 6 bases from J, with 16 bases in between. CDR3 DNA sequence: TGCAGCGTTGTAGGGCAGGGGAGTGGCGAGCAGTACTTC. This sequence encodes CSVVGQGSGEQYF.

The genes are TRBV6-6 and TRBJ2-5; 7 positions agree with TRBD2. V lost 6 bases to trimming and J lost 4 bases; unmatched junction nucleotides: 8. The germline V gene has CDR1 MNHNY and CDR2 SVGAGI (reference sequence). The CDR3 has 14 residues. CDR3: CASRRDGGIETQYF. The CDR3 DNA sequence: TGTGCCAGCAGGCGGGACGGGGGGATAGAGACCCAGTACTTC.

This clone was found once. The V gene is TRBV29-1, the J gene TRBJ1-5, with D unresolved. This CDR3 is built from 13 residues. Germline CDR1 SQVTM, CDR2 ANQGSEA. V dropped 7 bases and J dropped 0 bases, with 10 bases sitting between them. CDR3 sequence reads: CSAKENSNQPQHF. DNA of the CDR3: TGCAGCGCTAAGGAAAATAGCAATCAGCCCCAGCATTTT. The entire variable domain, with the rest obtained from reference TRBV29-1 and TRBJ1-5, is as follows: SAVISQKPSRDICQRGTSLTIQCQVDSQVTMMFWYRQQPGQSLTLIATANQGSEATYESGFVIDKFPISRPNLTFSTLTVSNMSPEDSSIYLCSAKENSNQPQHFGDGTRLSIL.

For the CDR3, the DNA is TGTGCCAGCAGCTTGACAGGGGTACGGTTCGGAACTGAAGCTTTCTTT. Translated, it gives CASSLTGVRFGTEAFF. This chain connects TRBV5-8 to TRBJ1-1; TRBD1 matches 7 bases. Germline V gives CDR1 SGHTS, CDR2 YDEGEE. The CDR3 runs to 16 residues. Unmatched junction bases numbered 11, after V lost 1 base and J lost 5 bases.

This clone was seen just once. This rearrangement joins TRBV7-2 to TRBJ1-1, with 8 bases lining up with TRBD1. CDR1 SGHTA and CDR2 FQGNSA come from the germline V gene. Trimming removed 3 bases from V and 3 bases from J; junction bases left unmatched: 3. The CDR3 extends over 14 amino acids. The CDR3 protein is CASSFDRGDTEAFF. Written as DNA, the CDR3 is TGTGCCAGCAGCTTTGACAGGGGAGACACTGAAGCTTTCTTT.

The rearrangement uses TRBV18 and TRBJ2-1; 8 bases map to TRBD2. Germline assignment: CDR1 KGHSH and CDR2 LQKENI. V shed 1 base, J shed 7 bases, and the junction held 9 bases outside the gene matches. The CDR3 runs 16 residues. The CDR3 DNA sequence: TGTGCCAGCTCACCACGAAAGGGCGGGAGGTATAATGAGCAGTTCTTC. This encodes CASSPRKGGRYNEQFF.

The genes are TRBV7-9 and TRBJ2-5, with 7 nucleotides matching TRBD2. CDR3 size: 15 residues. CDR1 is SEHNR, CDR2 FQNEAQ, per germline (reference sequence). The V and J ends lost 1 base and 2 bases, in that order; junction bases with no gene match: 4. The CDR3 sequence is CASSLVGGKQETQYF. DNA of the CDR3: TGTGCCAGCAGCTTAGTGGGAGGGAAACAAGAGACCCAGTACTTC.

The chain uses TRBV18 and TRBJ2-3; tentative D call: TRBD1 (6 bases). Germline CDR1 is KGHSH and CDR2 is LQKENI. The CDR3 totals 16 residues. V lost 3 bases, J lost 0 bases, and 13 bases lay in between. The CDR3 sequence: CASSPRTVASTDTQYF. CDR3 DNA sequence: TGTGCCAGCTCACCGCGGACAGTTGCTAGCACAGATACGCAGTATTTT. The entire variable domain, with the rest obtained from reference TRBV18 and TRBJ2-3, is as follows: NAGVMQNPRHLVRRRGQEARLRCSPMKGHSHVYWYRQLPEEGLKFMVYLQKENIIDESGMPKERFSAEFPKEGPSILRIQQVVRGDSAAYFCASSPRTVASTDTQYFGPGTRLTVL.

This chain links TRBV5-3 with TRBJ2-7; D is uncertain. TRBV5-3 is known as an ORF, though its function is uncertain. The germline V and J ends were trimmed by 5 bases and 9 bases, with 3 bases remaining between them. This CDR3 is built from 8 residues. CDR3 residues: CARSWQYF. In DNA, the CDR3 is TGTGCCAGAAGTTGGCAGTACTTC.

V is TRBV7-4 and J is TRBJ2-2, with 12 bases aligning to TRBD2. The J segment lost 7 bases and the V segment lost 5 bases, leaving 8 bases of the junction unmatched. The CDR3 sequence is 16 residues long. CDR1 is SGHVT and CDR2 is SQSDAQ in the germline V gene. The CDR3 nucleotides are TGTGCCAGCAGCCTAACTAGCGGGGGGAGGAACGGGGAGCTGTTTTTT. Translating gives CASSLTSGGRNGELFF.

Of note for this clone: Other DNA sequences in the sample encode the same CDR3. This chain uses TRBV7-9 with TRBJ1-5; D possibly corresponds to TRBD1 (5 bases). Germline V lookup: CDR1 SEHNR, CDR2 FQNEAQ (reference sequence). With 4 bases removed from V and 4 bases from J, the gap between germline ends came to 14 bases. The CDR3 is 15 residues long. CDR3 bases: TGTGCCAGCAGCTACGGGGGGGTTCCAAATCAGCCCCAGCATTTT. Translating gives CASSYGGVPNQPQHF.

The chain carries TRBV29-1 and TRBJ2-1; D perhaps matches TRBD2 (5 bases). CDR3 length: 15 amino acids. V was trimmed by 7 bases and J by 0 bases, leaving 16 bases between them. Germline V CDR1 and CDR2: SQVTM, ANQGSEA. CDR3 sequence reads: CSAEVGISSYNEQFF. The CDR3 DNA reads TGCAGCGCGGAGGTAGGGATTAGCTCCTACAATGAGCAGTTCTTC.

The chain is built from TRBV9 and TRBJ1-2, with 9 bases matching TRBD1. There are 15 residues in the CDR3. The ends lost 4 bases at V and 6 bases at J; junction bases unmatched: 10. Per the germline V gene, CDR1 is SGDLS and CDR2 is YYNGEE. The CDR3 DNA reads TGTGCCAGCAGCACCTCCGGGACAGGGAGCGATGGCTACACCTTC. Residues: CASSTSGTGSDGYTF.

The CDR3 DNA reads TGTGCCAGCTCACCACCGGGGACAGTCATTTCTGGGACCCAGTACTTC. It encodes CASSPPGTVISGTQYF. The chain joins TRBV18 to TRBJ2-5; 7 positions agree with TRBD1. This CDR3 has 16 amino acids. J lost 7 bases, V lost 0 bases, and 11 bases had no gene match. The germline V gene encodes CDR1 KGHSH and CDR2 LQKENI.

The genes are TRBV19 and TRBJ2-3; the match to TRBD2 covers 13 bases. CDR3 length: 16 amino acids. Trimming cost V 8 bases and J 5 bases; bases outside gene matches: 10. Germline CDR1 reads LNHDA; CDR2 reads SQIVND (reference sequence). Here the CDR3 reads CASSQTSGGRGDTQYF. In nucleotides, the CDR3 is TGTGCCAGTTCCCAGACTAGCGGGGGGCGGGGAGATACGCAGTATTTT. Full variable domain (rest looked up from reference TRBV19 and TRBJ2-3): DGGITQSPKYLFRKEGQNVTLSCEQNLNHDAMYWYRQDPGQGLRLIYYSQIVNDFQKGDIAEGYSVSREKKESFPLTVTSAQKNPTAFYLCASSQTSGGRGDTQYFGPGTRLTVL.

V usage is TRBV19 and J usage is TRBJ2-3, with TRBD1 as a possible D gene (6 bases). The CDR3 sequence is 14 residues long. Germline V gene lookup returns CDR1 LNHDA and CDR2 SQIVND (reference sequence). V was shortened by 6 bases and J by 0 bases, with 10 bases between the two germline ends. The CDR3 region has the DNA TGTGCCAGTAGCCGGGACATCAGCACAGATACGCAGTATTTT. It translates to CASSRDISTDTQYF.